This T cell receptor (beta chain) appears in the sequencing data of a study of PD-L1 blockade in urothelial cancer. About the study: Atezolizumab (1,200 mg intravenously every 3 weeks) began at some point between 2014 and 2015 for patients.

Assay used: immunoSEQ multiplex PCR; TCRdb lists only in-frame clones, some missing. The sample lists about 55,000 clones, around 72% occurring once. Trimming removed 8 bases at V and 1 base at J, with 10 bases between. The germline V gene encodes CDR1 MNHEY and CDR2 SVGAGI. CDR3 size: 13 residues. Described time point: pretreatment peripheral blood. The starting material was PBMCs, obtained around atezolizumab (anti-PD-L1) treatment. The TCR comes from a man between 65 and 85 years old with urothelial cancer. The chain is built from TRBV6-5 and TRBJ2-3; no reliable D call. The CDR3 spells CASSGFGTDTQYF. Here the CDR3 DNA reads TGTGCCAGCTCCGGGTTTGGCACAGATACGCAGTATTTT.